Shown below are 21 T cell receptor beta chains from a single sample sequenced in a study of blood T cell repertoires in COVID-19 (dated by TCRdb to the early 2020s). Libraries were prepared through the immunoSEQ multiplex PCR assay. Imported from immuneACCESS, the table was reduced by TCRdb to in-frame sequences with V and J called. These copies leave out some clones; in studies compared against another copy, an unresolved V gene accounts for under half, and the cause of the remainder is not known. Across this sample there are some 150,000 clones, with about 87% seen only once. The biggest ten clones account for over 0.8% of the sample. Input material: peripheral blood. Receptors originate from a woman aged 45 to 65 with acute or convalescent COVID-19.

The J gene is TRBJ2-1, the V gene TRBV21-1; no check of the table's D call, TRBD1, against the DNA was made. TRBV21-1 is listed as a pseudogene. The CDR3 extends over 13 amino acids. In DNA, the CDR3 is TGTGCCAGCTCGACAGGGTTTGGCAATGAGCAGTTCTTC. As protein: CASSTGFGNEQFF.

The rearrangement uses TRBV10-2 and TRBJ2-7; D possibly corresponds to TRBD2 (6 bases). Trimming left V 5 bases short and J 10 bases short, with 18 bases between. This CDR3 comprises 13 residues. In germline, CDR1 is WSHSY, CDR2 SAAADI. CDR3 bases: TGCGCCAGCAGTTATCAGGAGGGTCAGAGCCAGTACTTC. Translated: CASSYQEGQSQYF.

This chain uses TRBV7-6 with TRBJ2-7; 11 bases are shared with TRBD1. Trimming took 5 bases from V and 3 from J; bases not matched to a gene: 15. The CDR3 spans 18 residues. Germline-derived CDR1 and CDR2 are SGHVS and FNYEAQ. The CDR3 DNA follows: TGTGCCAGCAGCCATGGACAGGGGGCTGATCTGACTATCTACGAGCAGTACTTC. Translating it yields CASSHGQGADLTIYEQYF.

V gene TRBV19 combines with J gene TRBJ1-2; 7 nucleotides align to TRBD1. CDR1 is LNHDA, CDR2 SQIVND, per germline (reference sequence). V shed 3 bases, J shed 4 bases, and the junction held 2 bases outside the gene matches. CDR3 length equals 13 residues. The CDR3 DNA reads TGTGCCAGTAGTATTTACAGGGGCTATGGCTACACCTTC. Amino acid sequence: CASSIYRGYGYTF.

This rearrangement joins TRBV7-2 to TRBJ1-1; perhaps TRBD1 as D (5 bases). Germline V gene lookup returns CDR1 SGHTA and CDR2 FQGNSA. Trimming pared 1 base from V and 4 bases from J, leaving 10 bases between. The CDR3 length is 14 residues. CDR3 amino acids: CASSLGSGFTEAFF. The CDR3 bases are TGTGCCAGCAGCTTAGGGTCAGGGTTCACTGAAGCTTTCTTT.

CDR3 coding DNA: TGTGCCAGTAGTATATCGGGCTATGGCTACACCTTC. Translation gives CASSISGYGYTF. The rearrangement links TRBV19 to TRBJ1-2; D is unresolved. The germline V gene has CDR1 LNHDA and CDR2 SQIVND (reference sequence). The CDR3 has 12 residues. V lost 2 bases, J lost 4 bases, and 5 bases lay in between.

The chain employs TRBV5-1 and TRBJ2-7; 9 positions agree with TRBD1. The CDR3 loop spans 14 amino acids. Trimming removed 4 bases from V and 5 bases from J; junction bases left unmatched: 7. Germline lookup yields CDR1 SGHRS and CDR2 YFSETQ. CDR3 amino acids: CASSLPTGGNEQYF. CDR3 in DNA: TGCGCCAGCAGCCTCCCGACAGGGGGAAACGAGCAGTACTTC.

The chain has TRBV9 and TRBJ2-2; 7 nucleotides align to TRBD1. Trimming at V came to 5 bases and at J to 0 bases, leaving 1 base not matched to a gene. The CDR3 is 14 amino acids. CDR1 is SGDLS and CDR2 is YYNGEE in the germline V gene. This CDR3 is CASSQGANTGELFF. The CDR3 bases are TGTGCCAGCAGTCAGGGGGCGAACACCGGGGAGCTGTTTTTT.

The rearrangement uses TRBV24-1 and TRBJ1-5; no definite D call. The CDR3 is made up of 14 amino acids. The V and J ends lost 10 bases and 0 bases respectively, with 12 bases between them. From germline, CDR1 is KGHDR and CDR2 SFDVKD. CDR3 bases: TGTGCCACGGGGAGGGCATATAGCAATCAGCCCCAGCATTTT. Translating gives CATGRAYSNQPQHF.

The V gene is TRBV21-1, the J gene TRBJ2-1; the listed D gene, TRBD2, was not tested against the DNA. TRBV21-1 is termed a pseudogene. The CDR3 is 19 residues long. The CDR3 loop reads CASSKEVASSGGSYNEQFF. CDR3 sequence (DNA): TGTGCCAGCAGCAAAGAAGTTGCGTCTAGCGGGGGGTCCTACAATGAGCAGTTCTTC.

This clone has just a few counts. The rearrangement uses TRBV7-9 and TRBJ2-3; 7 bases line up with TRBD2. The V gene's germline CDR1 is SEHNR and CDR2 FQNEAQ (reference sequence). The CDR3 has 14 amino acids. V shed 3 bases and J 6 bases; nucleotides not matched to a gene: 6. The CDR3 spells CASSFSREGDTQYF. The CDR3 coding sequence is TGTGCCAGCAGCTTTTCGAGGGAGGGGGATACGCAGTATTTT.

The gene calls are TRBV15 and TRBJ2-3; 10 nucleotides agree with TRBD2. Germline V CDR1 and CDR2: LNHNV, YYDKDF (reference sequence). The ends lost 0 bases at V and 4 bases at J; junction bases unmatched: 13. This CDR3 has 19 amino acids. CDR3 nucleotide sequence: TGTGCCACCAGCAGAGATCTAAGGGCTAGCGGGAGCCGGCCAGATACGCAGTATTTT. This sequence encodes CATSRDLRASGSRPDTQYF.

The genes are TRBV7-9 and TRBJ2-5; D perhaps matches TRBD1 (6 bases). CDR3 size: 15 residues. CDR1 and CDR2 from the germline V gene are SEHNR and FQNEAQ (reference sequence). Between the trimmed V and J ends, which lost 1 base and 1 base, there was a span of 10 bases. CDR3 nucleotide sequence: TGTGCCAGCAGCTTAGACAGGGCACCCCAAGAGACCCAGTACTTC. This gives the protein CASSLDRAPQETQYF.

This CDR3 is CASSFRQGGTQNTEAFF. CDR3 DNA: TGTGCCAGCAGCTTTAGACAGGGGGGAACACAGAACACTGAAGCTTTCTTT. This chain joins TRBV5-5 and TRBJ1-1; 9 bases line up with TRBD1. CDR3 size: 17 residues. Germline CDR1 and CDR2: SGHKS and YYEKEE (reference sequence). With V trimmed by 2 bases and J by 1 base, 9 bases remained unmatched.

The V gene is TRBV29-1, the J gene TRBJ1-3, with D perhaps TRBD1 (5 bases). CDR1 SQVTM and CDR2 ANQGSEA come from the germline V gene. The V gene lost 4 bases and the J gene lost 3 bases, with 7 bases spanning the gap. The length of the CDR3 is 12 residues. The CDR3 loop reads CSVGGGGNTIYF. Here the CDR3 DNA reads TGCAGCGTTGGGGGGGGTGGAAACACCATATATTTT.

The rearrangement links TRBV11-2 to TRBJ2-7; D might be TRBD2 (5 bases). The CDR3 is 12 residues long. The V end lost 6 bases, the J end lost 2 bases, and 8 bases lay between the germline ends. Germline-derived CDR1 and CDR2 are SGHAT and FQNNGV. The CDR3 DNA is TGTGCCAGCAGTCCGGAGGCCTACGAGCAGTACTTC. This codes for CASSPEAYEQYF. The whole variable domain, filled in from reference TRBV11-2 and TRBJ2-7, reads EAGVAQSPRYKIIEKRQSVAFWCNPISGHATLYWYQQILGQGPKLLIQFQNNGVVDDSQLPKDRFSAERLKGVDSTLKIQPAKLEDSAVYLCASSPEAYEQYFGPGTRLTVT.

This clone was picked up one time. The V and J genes are TRBV6-1 and TRBJ2-5; 8 nucleotides match TRBD2. Germline V gives CDR1 MNHNS, CDR2 SASEGT. Trimming cost V 3 bases and J 5 bases; bases outside gene matches: 14. This CDR3 has 17 amino acids. DNA of the CDR3: TGTGCCAGCAGTGAGGTGGGCAGCGGGAGCCCCGGGGAGACCCAGTACTTC. Protein: CASSEVGSGSPGETQYF.

This clone was counted a single time. The chain links TRBV11-2 to TRBJ2-3; D not certain. The CDR3 loop spans 15 amino acids. The germline CDR1 and CDR2 sequences are SGHAT and FQNNGV. V was clipped by 4 bases and J by 0 bases, with 11 bases between them. The DNA for the CDR3 is TGTGCCAGCAGCTCTCGGGTATGGAGCACAGATACGCAGTATTTT. Protein: CASSSRVWSTDTQYF. The full variable domain, in which reference TRBV11-2 and TRBJ2-3 provide the parts outside the CDR3, is EAGVAQSPRYKIIEKRQSVAFWCNPISGHATLYWYQQILGQGPKLLIQFQNNGVVDDSQLPKDRFSAERLKGVDSTLKIQPAKLEDSAVYLCASSSRVWSTDTQYFGPGTRLTVL.

This clone is a singleton in its sample. The chain links TRBV6-2 or TRBV6-3 to TRBJ1-1; D perhaps matches TRBD1 (6 bases). The CDR3 is made up of 17 amino acids. Trimming took 2 bases from V and 0 from J, leaving 16 bases between them. CDR1 and CDR2 (germline): MNHEY, SVGEGT. The DNA for the CDR3 is TGTGCCAGCAGTTACCGGGGGGGGCGGATGTTGAACACTGAAGCTTTCTTT. Translation: CASSYRGGRMLNTEAFF.

The genes are TRBV7-3 and TRBJ1-2; the D gene is possibly TRBD1 (6 bases). CDR1 SGHTA and CDR2 FQGTGA come from the germline V gene. V was shortened by 4 bases and J by 0 bases, with 12 bases between the two germline ends. This CDR3 spans 15 amino acids. CDR3 residues: CASSSYRASNYGYTF. The CDR3 bases are TGTGCCAGCAGCTCTTACAGGGCTTCTAACTATGGCTACACCTTC.

The V gene is TRBV30, the J gene TRBJ1-1, with TRBD1 identical over 7 bases. Per the germline V gene, CDR1 is GTSNPN and CDR2 is SVGIG (reference sequence). V trimming: 5 bases; J trimming: 0 bases; junction bases outside the gene matches: 6. The CDR3 length is 14 residues. CDR3 DNA sequence: TGTGCCTGGGGGGACAGACCAATGAACACTGAAGCTTTCTTT. Amino acids: CAWGDRPMNTEAFF.